The rows below give T cell receptor beta chains drawn from one sample of a study of shared clonotypes between healthy human individuals. The table came from immunoSEQ multiplex PCR; TCRdb's copy has only in-frame clones and leaves some out. The sample has around 2,000,000 clones, over 85% seen once. The sequenced material came from naive CD8+ T cells sorted from blood. The source of these receptors is a man between 18 and 29 years old in good health. The CDR3 runs from the conserved cysteine through the conserved F or W. Each record gives: D gene, CDR3 length, V gene, clone size, J gene, CDR3 protein, CDR3 DNA. The D gene is left open where the match is weak. Clone size is given for some rows only: seen once, a few or many times, or a class if the clone is expanded.

>TRBD1|16|TRBV4-1|-|TRBJ1-5
CASSQETGAINQPQHF
TGCGCCAGCAGCCAAGAGACAGGGGCCATTAATCAGCCCCAGCATTTT
>TRBD2|17|TRBV5-1|-|TRBJ2-3
CASSTRLAGDRTDTQYF
TGCGCCAGCAGCACGCGACTAGCGGGAGATCGCACAGATACGCAGTATTTT
>TRBD1|14|TRBV19|-|TRBJ1-1
CASSTWTGNTEAFF
TGTGCCAGTAGTACCTGGACAGGGAACACTGAAGCTTTCTTT
>TRBD1|15|TRBV6-5|-|TRBJ2-2
CASSYRQGFTGELFF
TGTGCCAGCAGTTACAGACAGGGGTTCACCGGGGAGCTGTTTTTT
>-|12|TRBV28|-|TRBJ1-2
CASRSKQGLHTF
TGTGCCAGCAGATCAAAACAGGGCCTCCACACCTTC
>-|14|TRBV5-1|-|TRBJ2-7
CASSLELSGYEQYF
TGCGCCAGCAGCTTGGAGCTGTCCGGCTACGAGCAGTACTTC
>TRBD2|14|TRBV30|-|TRBJ2-3
CAWTASGGADTQYF
TGTGCCTGGACGGCTAGCGGGGGGGCCGATACGCAGTATTTT
>-|13|TRBV11-2|-|TRBJ1-1
CASSSGWGTEAFF
TGTGCCAGCAGCTCCGGTTGGGGCACTGAAGCTTTCTTT
>-|13|TRBV6-1|-|TRBJ2-7
CASSEGLSYEQYF
TGTGCCAGCAGTGAAGGTTTATCCTACGAGCAGTACTTC
>TRBD1|12|TRBV29-1|-|TRBJ2-3
CSVTGSTDTQYF
TGCAGCGTGACAGGGAGCACAGATACGCAGTATTTT
>TRBD2|16|TRBV27|-|TRBJ2-7
CASSFQPSGASYEQYF
TGTGCCAGCAGTTTCCAGCCTAGCGGGGCTTCCTACGAGCAGTACTTC
>-|16|TRBV7-9|-|TRBJ2-5
CASSLSRTRPGETQYF
TGTGCCAGCAGCTTATCCAGGACCAGACCCGGGGAGACCCAGTACTTC
>-|14|TRBV5-1|-|TRBJ2-3
CASSLRGDPDTQYF
TGCGCCAGCAGCTTGCGTGGGGATCCAGATACGCAGTATTTT
>TRBD1|15|TRBV5-4|-|TRBJ2-7
CASSTRTGGAYEQYF
TGTGCCAGCAGCACCCGGACAGGGGGAGCCTACGAGCAGTACTTC
>-|18|TRBV5-3|once|TRBJ1-2
CARSLAQARTIRHYGYTF
TGTGCCAGAAGCTTGGCACAGGCACGTACTATAAGGCACTATGGCTACACCTTC
>TRBD2|15|TRBV5-1|once|TRBJ2-7
CASSLASGNNYEQYF
TGCGCCAGCAGCTTGGCTAGCGGGAACAACTACGAGCAGTACTTC
>-|12|TRBV5-6|-|TRBJ2-7
CASSSPGAEQYF
TGTGCCAGCAGCTCCCCGGGCGCCGAGCAGTACTTC
>-|11|TRBV27|-|TRBJ2-7
CASSSRGEQYF
TGTGCCAGCAGTTCCCGGGGCGAGCAGTACTTC
>-|12|TRBV7-6|-|TRBJ2-2
CASSLLTGELFF
TGTGCCAGCAGCTTACTCACCGGGGAGCTGTTTTTT
>-|13|TRBV19|-|TRBJ2-5
CATALMGGETQYF
TGTGCCACCGCACTCATGGGCGGAGAGACCCAGTACTTC
>-|15|TRBV4-2|-|TRBJ1-3
CASSQEDSSGNTIYF
TGTGCCAGCAGCCAAGAAGATAGCTCTGGAAACACCATATATTTT
>-|12|TRBV12-5|-|TRBJ2-7
CASRGDSYEQYF
TGTGCTAGCAGAGGGGACTCCTACGAGCAGTACTTC
>TRBD1|14|TRBV28|-|TRBJ1-6
CASRPGTGLSPLHF
TGTGCCAGCAGGCCCGGGACAGGGTTGTCACCCCTCCACTTT
>TRBD2|15|TRBV13|-|TRBJ2-5
CASSWGLAAQETQYF
TGTGCCAGCAGCTGGGGACTAGCGGCTCAAGAGACCCAGTACTTC
>-|13|TRBV4-1|-|TRBJ2-2
CASSATVTGELFF
TGCGCCAGCAGCGCGACGGTAACCGGGGAGCTGTTTTTT
>-|13|TRBV5-1|few|TRBJ2-7
CASSLETTYEQYF
TGCGCCAGCAGCTTGGAAACCACCTACGAGCAGTACTTC
>-|15|TRBV2|-|TRBJ1-5
CASKLGAFSNQPQHF
TGTGCCAGCAAGTTGGGGGCGTTCAGCAACCAGCCCCAGCATTTT
>-|15|TRBV5-1|once|TRBJ2-1
CASSSIVGSYNEQFF
TGCGCCAGCAGCTCCATCGTTGGCTCCTACAATGAGCAGTTCTTC
>-|14|TRBV28|-|TRBJ1-5
CAVHGGTGNQPQHF
TGTGCCGTTCACGGGGGGACGGGCAATCAGCCCCAGCATTTT
>TRBD2|16|TRBV15|-|TRBJ2-3
CATSRVGRAFQDTQYF
TGTGCCACCAGCAGAGTCGGGAGGGCCTTTCAAGATACGCAGTATTTT
>-|14|TRBV6-5|-|TRBJ1-2
CASSYSRGYYGYTF
TGTGCCAGCAGTTACTCACGCGGATACTATGGCTACACCTTC
>TRBD1|16|TRBV7-9|-|TRBJ1-1
CASSLAPGQGNTEAFF
TGTGCCAGCAGCTTAGCGCCGGGACAGGGGAACACTGAAGCTTTCTTT
>-|15|TRBV27|once|TRBJ2-3
CASSFGTPYTDTQYF
TGTGCCAGCAGTTTCGGGACACCCTACACAGATACGCAGTATTTT
>-|17|TRBV28|-|TRBJ1-3
CASSFPPDDSSGNTIYF
TGTGCCAGCAGTTTCCCCCCAGACGACTCCTCTGGAAACACCATATATTTT
>TRBD1|14|TRBV30|once|TRBJ1-4
CAWRDRGGNEKLFF
TGTGCCTGGAGAGACAGGGGGGGGAATGAAAAACTGTTTTTT
>-|12|TRBV29-1|-|TRBJ2-7
CSVEDLGYEQYF
TGCAGCGTTGAAGATTTGGGGTACGAGCAGTACTTC
>-|15|TRBV30|once|TRBJ1-3
CAWSVPGIPGNTIYF
TGTGCCTGGAGTGTACCCGGGATTCCTGGAAACACCATATATTTT
>-|15|TRBV6-5|-|TRBJ2-5
CASSSLEVGQETQYF
TGTGCCAGCAGCTCGTTAGAGGTGGGACAAGAGACCCAGTACTTC
>-|14|TRBV30|-|TRBJ1-1
CAWSVNRRGGEAFF
TGTGCCTGGAGTGTAAATCGTAGGGGAGGTGAAGCTTTCTTT
>TRBD1|15|TRBV9|-|TRBJ2-5
CASSVYRDSQETQYF
TGTGCCAGCAGCGTATACCGGGACAGTCAAGAGACCCAGTACTTC
>-|16|TRBV7-8|once|TRBJ1-5
CASSLGQEYSNQPQHF
TGTGCCAGCAGCTTAGGACAGGAATATAGCAATCAGCCCCAGCATTTT
>-|14|TRBV9|-|TRBJ2-7
CASSVEGSSYEQYF
TGTGCCAGCAGCGTAGAAGGTTCCTCCTACGAGCAGTACTTC